Here is one T cell receptor (beta chain) with its context. Its antigen is still unknown. Using 200 ng DNA, 30,000 to 35,000 T cell genomes, the sorted-subset replicate PCRs were run. Profiling relied on immunoSEQ multiplex PCR, and the TCRdb table lists in-frame clones only, not all of them. The sample includes more than 2,000,000 clones, around nine tenths of them seen just once. The data are from a study of shared clonotypes between healthy human individuals. Whole-study results and caveats: Clonotypes which were not shared had lower generation probabilities than clonotypes that all four donors shared. Richness estimates generally favored naive over memory subsets.

The CDR3 is made up of 14 amino acids. Germline CDR1 and CDR2: MNHEY and SVGAGI. After removal of 6 bases from V and 4 bases from J, the junction contained 8 bases not matched to a gene. The sequencing input was naive CD4+ T cells sorted from blood. As for subset: CD45RA+ positively selected. The rearrangement links TRBV6-5 to TRBJ1-1; TRBD1 aligns across 7 bases. The clonotype comes from a man aged 18-30 years in good health. CDR3 coding DNA: TGTGCCAGCAGCTTGTTACAGGGGAGCACTGAAGCTTTCTTT. It yields the protein CASSLLQGSTEAFF.